The sequence of this T cell receptor (beta chain) was determined in a study of control samples from healthy donors and cancer patients (dated by TCRdb to 2018 to 2020). Libraries were constructed by the immunoSEQ multiplex PCR assay. Here the immuneACCESS table is served through TCRdb, limited to in-frame sequences with V and J called. Missing clones are a known gap in these copies; in checked studies unresolved V genes cover under half, and the rest lacks a known reason. This sample is represented by about 180,000 clones; around nine tenths of them were singletons. The ten most abundant clones make up approximately 1.5% of the sample. With respect to this clone: What this receptor recognizes is not known. No much larger clonotype is one base removed from it; base qualities were not supplied.

Inclusive of the bounding cysteine and phenylalanine, the CDR3 is 14 residues long. Only the CDR3 portion is preserved as DNA: 42 bases, with reading frame beginning at the first base. Relative to germline, V is 0 bases shorter and J is 8 bases shorter, with 14 bases between their ends. Based on the germline V gene, the CDR1 and CDR2 sequences are SGDLS and YYNGEE. The TCR sequence derives from a man aged 25-40 years in good health. Sequenced material: blood. The chain uses TRBV9 and TRBJ1-2; TRBD1 is perhaps the D gene, given 5 matching bases. The nucleotides are TGTGCCAGCAGCGTAGGATGGGGGTTCAGCGGCTACACCTTC. This codes for CASSVGWGFSGYTF.